This TCR beta chain comes out of a study of blood T cell repertoires in COVID-19. Methods used by the authors: Counts of nucleated cells, estimated from reference gene primer amplification, were obtained. Profiling relied on immunoSEQ multiplex PCR, and the TCRdb table lists in-frame clones only, not all of them. D and trimming come from the DNA, and the V and J calls and clone size come from that table. The sample has about 46,000 clones, around 86% seen once. Germline V gene data show CDR1 as SGHDT and CDR2 as YYEEEE. The CDR3 is 15 residues long. Losses at the gene ends were 4 bases for V and 0 bases for J; bases not matched to a gene: 2. Those enrolled, adults aged roughly 18 to 95 years, came from under 25 US areas. Self-reported history from a screening survey and questionnaire set each donor's cohort.

This sequence joins TRBV5-6 and TRBJ2-1; 9 positions match TRBD2. The sequenced sample consisted of PBMCs or T cells enriched from blood (not recorded which). This sequence originates from a woman between 45 and 65 years old who had recovered from COVID-19. The CDR3 loop reads CASSGTSRSYNEQFF. The CDR3 region has the DNA TGTGCCAGCAGCGGGACTAGCCGCTCCTACAATGAGCAGTTCTTC. Full variable domain (missing parts from reference TRBV5-6 and TRBJ2-1): DAGVTQSPTHLIKTRGQQVTLRCSPKSGHDTVSWYQQALGQGPQFIFQYYEEEERQRGNFPDRFSGHQFPNYSSELNVNALLLGDSALYLCASSGTSRSYNEQFFGPGTRLTVL.